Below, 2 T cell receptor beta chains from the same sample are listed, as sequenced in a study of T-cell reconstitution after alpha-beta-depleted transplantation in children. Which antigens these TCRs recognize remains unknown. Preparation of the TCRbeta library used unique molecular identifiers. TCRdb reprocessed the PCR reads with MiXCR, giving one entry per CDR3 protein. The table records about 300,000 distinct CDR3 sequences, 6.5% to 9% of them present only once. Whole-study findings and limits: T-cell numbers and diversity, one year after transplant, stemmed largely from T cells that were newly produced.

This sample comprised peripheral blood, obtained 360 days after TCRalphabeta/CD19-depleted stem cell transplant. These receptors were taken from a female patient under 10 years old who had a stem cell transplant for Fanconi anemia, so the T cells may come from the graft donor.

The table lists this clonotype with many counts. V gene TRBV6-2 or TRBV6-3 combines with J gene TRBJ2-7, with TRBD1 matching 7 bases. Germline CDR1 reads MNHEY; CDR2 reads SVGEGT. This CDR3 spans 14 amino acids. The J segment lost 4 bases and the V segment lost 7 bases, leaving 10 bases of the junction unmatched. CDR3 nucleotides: TGTGCCAGCACTGAGGACAGGAAACTTTACGAGCAGTACTTC. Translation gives CASTEDRKLYEQYF.

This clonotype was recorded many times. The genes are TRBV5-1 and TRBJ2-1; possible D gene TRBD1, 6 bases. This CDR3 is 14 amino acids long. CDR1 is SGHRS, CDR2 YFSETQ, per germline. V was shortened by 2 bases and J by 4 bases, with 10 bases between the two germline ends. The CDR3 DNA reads TGCGCCAGCAGCTTTGGAGGACAGTACAATGAGCAGTTCTTC. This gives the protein CASSFGGQYNEQFF.